This T cell receptor (beta chain) was profiled in a study of cytomegalovirus exposure and HLA in healthy donors. Study-level findings and limits: Most observed TCR sequences were rare, whereas some public TCRs were detected in many donors.

V lost 10 bases, J lost 1 base, and 11 bases stayed unmatched. The CDR3 is 15 amino acids. The PCR used 60 Vbeta and 13 Jbeta primers. The table came from immunoSEQ multiplex PCR; TCRdb's copy has only in-frame clones and leaves some out. Among around 110,000 clones, less than 70% were seen once, and the ten largest hold 2.2%. With regard to this clone: Its antigen is currently unknown.

This clonotype was obtained from a woman aged 30 to 39 in good health and CMV-seronegative. The chain couples TRBV5-3 to TRBJ1-5; 7 bases are shared with TRBD1. TRBV5-3 is filed as an ORF, its function uncertain. Sequences were obtained from PBMCs. As DNA, the CDR3 is TGTGCCGGCCAGGGCGACAGGGAGAGCAATCAGCCCCAGCATTTT. Translated, it gives CAGQGDRESNQPQHF.